The entry below describes one TCR beta chain. Its cognate antigen is unknown. One end of the junction fails to match germline, which may point to a read error. Germline-derived CDR1 and CDR2 are SGHAT and FQNNGV. This CDR3 region has 14 residues. This record comes from a study of tumor-infiltrating lymphocytes in primary liver carcinoma. Study details: The number of productive TCRbeta reads per sample ranged from roughly 3.65 to 7.5 million and was similar across tissue types. Whole-study findings and limits: Relative to blood, tumors carried a significantly larger fraction of the repertoire in their top 250 clones (p = 0.039). For tumor-adjacent and tumor-blood pairs, overlap was less than that seen for tumor region pairs.

Total RNA amounting to approximately 460 ng was the source from which TCR beta cDNA was made with a constant-region primer. Researchers made the TCR beta libraries by running three nested multiplex PCR rounds with slightly modified ARM-PCR. The first two PCR rounds used TRBV1-TRBV30 primers with a Cbeta primer, approximately 10 cycles each. TCRdb called the multiplex PCR reads again in MiXCR, with one record for every CDR3 protein. The sample consists of approximately 79,000 distinct CDR3 sequences, roughly three quarters of them appearing once. From unsorted bulk tissue weighing about 18-30 mg, DNA and RNA were co-extracted.

The receptor was isolated from a man aged 35-49 years with primary liver carcinoma and hepatitis B virus infection. The sample taken for sequencing was liver tumor tissue from sampling region 4. As for subset: tumor region T4, right-lateral pole. This chain uses TRBV11-2 with TRBJ1-6, with 8 bases fitting TRBD1. As DNA, the CDR3 is TGTGCCAGCTGCTTACAGGGGGTGAATTCACCCCTCCGCTTT. Protein: CASCLQGVNSPLRF. The whole variable domain, remainder taken from reference TRBV11-2 and TRBJ1-6, is EAGVAQSPRYKIIEKRQSVAFWCNPISGHATLYWYQQILGQGPKLLIQFQNNGVVDDSQLPKDRFSAERLKGVDSTLKIQPAKLEDSAVYLCASCLQGVNSPLRFGNGTRLTVT.